This T cell receptor (beta chain) comes out of a study of CD8+ T cells in alopecia areata. The CDR3 spans 14 residues. After removal of 3 bases from V and 7 bases from J, the junction contained 2 bases not matched to a gene. Germline assignment: CDR1 SGHVS and CDR2 FNYEAQ. Worth noting for this clone: Its antigen remains unidentified.

PBMC-derived CD4+ and CD8+ T cells were sorted. General study results and limits: Clarity of TCR sharing across patients fell short of that in mice, possibly HLA-related. Relative to normal scalp, lesional scalp, especially alopecia totalis/universalis, showed higher clonality. Scalp samples also yield sequences from resident alphabeta T cells of normal skin.

Reverse transcribed after extraction, RNA yielded cDNA as the sequencing template. TCRdb's copy holds only in-frame clones and misses some; the assay was immunoSEQ multiplex PCR. Of 110,000 to 150,000 clones detected, about three fifths appear once; the ten largest clones hold 36%. This sequence joins TRBV7-6 and TRBJ2-1; 11 nucleotides line up with TRBD1. The receptor was derived from a human donor in good health. The specimen sequenced was CD8+ T cells sorted from blood. CDR3 nucleotides: TGTGCCAGCAGCTTGGACAGGGGGCAAAATGAGCAGTTCTTC. Protein: CASSLDRGQNEQFF.